A selection of T cell receptor beta chains follows, all from one sample in a study of T cell changes during pregnancy in multiple sclerosis. Method: immunoSEQ multiplex PCR; TCRdb's copy keeps in-frame clones and lacks some. The sample carries roughly 48,000 clones, around 95% recorded once. The sequencing here drew on CD8+ T cells from peripheral blood mononuclear cells, taken in the first trimester of pregnancy. These receptor sequences come from a female donor with multiple sclerosis, enrolled in a pregnancy study. Both conserved end residues are part of each CDR3. A D gene is named only where the DNA matches it firmly. For some rows the clone size is stated as once, few or many, or as a class when expanded; others skip it.

v_gene: TRBV27
d_gene: NA
j_gene: TRBJ2-1
abundance: NA
CDR3nt: TGTGCCAGCAGTTATCAGGGTAGATACTACAATGAGCAGTTCTTC
CDR3aa: CASSYQGRYYNEQFF

v_gene: TRBV10-2
d_gene: TRBD2
j_gene: TRBJ2-7
abundance: NA
CDR3nt: TGCGCCAGTGCGAATAGCGGGAGGGTCGAGCAGTACTTC
CDR3aa: CASANSGRVEQYF

v_gene: TRBV11-2
d_gene: NA
j_gene: TRBJ2-7
abundance: NA
CDR3nt: TGTGCCAGCAGCTCCAAGGGGCAGTTAACCTACGAGCAGTACTTC
CDR3aa: CASSSKGQLTYEQYF

v_gene: TRBV29-1
d_gene: TRBD1
j_gene: TRBJ1-2
abundance: once
CDR3nt: TGCAGCGTGAAGACAGGGCGGGACTATGGCTACACCTTC
CDR3aa: CSVKTGRDYGYTF

v_gene: TRBV27
d_gene: NA
j_gene: TRBJ2-2
abundance: NA
CDR3nt: TGTGCCAGCAGTCCTCCCCCTGGTGGCTCCACCGGGGAGCTGTTTTTT
CDR3aa: CASSPPPGGSTGELFF

v_gene: TRBV9
d_gene: NA
j_gene: TRBJ2-7
abundance: NA
CDR3nt: TGTGCCAGCAGCGTAGGTCCTAGCTCCTACGAGCAGTACTTC
CDR3aa: CASSVGPSSYEQYF

v_gene: TRBV9
d_gene: NA
j_gene: TRBJ2-5
abundance: NA
CDR3nt: TGTGCCAGCAGCGTTGAGGGAGGAGGTGAGACCCAGTACTTC
CDR3aa: CASSVEGGGETQYF

v_gene: TRBV7-9
d_gene: NA
j_gene: TRBJ1-1
abundance: NA
CDR3nt: TGTGCCAGCAGCCCACAGGGTTGGGACACTGAAGCTTTCTTT
CDR3aa: CASSPQGWDTEAFF

v_gene: TRBV7-2
d_gene: TRBD1
j_gene: TRBJ1-1
abundance: NA
CDR3nt: TGTGCCAGCAGCTGGGACAGTATGAACACTGAAGCTTTCTTT
CDR3aa: CASSWDSMNTEAFF

v_gene: TRBV2
d_gene: NA
j_gene: TRBJ2-3
abundance: NA
CDR3nt: TGTGCCAGCAGTGAAGGGGTGGGGGGTGTCGATACGCAGTATTTT
CDR3aa: CASSEGVGGVDTQYF

v_gene: TRBV6-1
d_gene: NA
j_gene: TRBJ1-4
abundance: NA
CDR3nt: TGTGCCAGCAGGGTAGATTTGGCAACTAATGAAAAACTGTTTTTT
CDR3aa: CASRVDLATNEKLFF

v_gene: TRBV2
d_gene: NA
j_gene: TRBJ2-2
abundance: NA
CDR3nt: TGTGCCAGCAGTGAAGGGCAGGGGGAGGCCGGGGAGCTGTTTTTT
CDR3aa: CASSEGQGEAGELFF

v_gene: TRBV19
d_gene: TRBD1
j_gene: TRBJ1-1
abundance: once
CDR3nt: TGTGCCAGTAGTACCATAGGGGGCATGACTGAAGCTTTCTTT
CDR3aa: CASSTIGGMTEAFF

v_gene: TRBV4-2
d_gene: TRBD1
j_gene: TRBJ1-1
abundance: once
CDR3nt: TGTGCCAGCAGCCAAGCGGGAAGACAGGGTACGGAAGCTTTCTTT
CDR3aa: CASSQAGRQGTEAFF